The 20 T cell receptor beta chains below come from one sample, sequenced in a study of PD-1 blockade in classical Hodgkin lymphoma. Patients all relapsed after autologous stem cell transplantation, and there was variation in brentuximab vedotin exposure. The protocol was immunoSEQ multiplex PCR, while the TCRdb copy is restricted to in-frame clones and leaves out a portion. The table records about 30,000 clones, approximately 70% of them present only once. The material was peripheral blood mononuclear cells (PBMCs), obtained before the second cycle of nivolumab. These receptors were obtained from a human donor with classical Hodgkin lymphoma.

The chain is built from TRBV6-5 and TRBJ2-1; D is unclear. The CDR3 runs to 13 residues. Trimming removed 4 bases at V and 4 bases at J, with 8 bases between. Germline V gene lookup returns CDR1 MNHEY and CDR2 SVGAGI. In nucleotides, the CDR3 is TGTGCCAGCAGTTCCCCATCTTACAATGAGCAGTTCTTC. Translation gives CASSSPSYNEQFF.

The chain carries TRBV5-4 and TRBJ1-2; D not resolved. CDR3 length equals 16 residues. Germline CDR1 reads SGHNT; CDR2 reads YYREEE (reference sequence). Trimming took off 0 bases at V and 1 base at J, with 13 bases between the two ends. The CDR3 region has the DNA TGTGCCAGCAGCTTGGTGGGCAGGCGTTATAACTATGGCTACACCTTC. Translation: CASSLVGRRYNYGYTF.

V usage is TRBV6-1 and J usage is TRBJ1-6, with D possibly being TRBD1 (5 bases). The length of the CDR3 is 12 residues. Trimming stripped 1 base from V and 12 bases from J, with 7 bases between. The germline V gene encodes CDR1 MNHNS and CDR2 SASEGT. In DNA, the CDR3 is TGTGCCAGCAGTGAAGGGGACCTACCCCTCCACTTT. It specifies CASSEGDLPLHF.

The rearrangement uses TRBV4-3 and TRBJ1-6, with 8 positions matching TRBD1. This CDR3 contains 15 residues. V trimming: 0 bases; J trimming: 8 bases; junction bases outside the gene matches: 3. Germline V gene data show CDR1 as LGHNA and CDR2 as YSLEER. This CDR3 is CASSQDRRGHSPLHF. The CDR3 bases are TGCGCCAGCAGCCAAGATCGCAGGGGGCATTCACCCCTCCACTTT.

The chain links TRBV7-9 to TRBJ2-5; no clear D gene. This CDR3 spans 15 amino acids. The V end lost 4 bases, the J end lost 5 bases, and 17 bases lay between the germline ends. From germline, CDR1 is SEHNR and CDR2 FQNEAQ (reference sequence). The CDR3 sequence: CASSSLSVGQETQYF. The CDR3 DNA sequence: TGTGCCAGCAGCTCACTCTCGGTGGGCCAGGAGACCCAGTACTTC.

The CDR3 reads CSVELVLLKNIQYF. In nucleotides, the CDR3 is TGCAGCGTTGAATTGGTTCTATTGAAAAACATTCAGTACTTC. The rearrangement joins TRBV29-1 to TRBJ2-4, with unresolved D. Per the germline V gene, CDR1 is SQVTM and CDR2 is ANQGSEA. This CDR3 contains 14 residues. Deletions cut 2 bases from V and 4 bases from J, with 12 bases between.

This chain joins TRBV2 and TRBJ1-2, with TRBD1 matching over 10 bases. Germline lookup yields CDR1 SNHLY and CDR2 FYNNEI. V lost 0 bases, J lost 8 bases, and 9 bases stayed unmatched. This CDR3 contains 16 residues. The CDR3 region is CASSEAQTGGFRGYTF. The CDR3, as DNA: TGTGCCAGCAGTGAAGCGCAGACAGGGGGCTTCAGAGGCTACACCTTC.

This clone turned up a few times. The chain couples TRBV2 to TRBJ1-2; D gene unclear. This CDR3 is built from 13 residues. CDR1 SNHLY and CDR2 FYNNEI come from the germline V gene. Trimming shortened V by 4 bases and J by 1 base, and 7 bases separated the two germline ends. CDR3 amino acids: CASSAGNNYGYTF. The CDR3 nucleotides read TGTGCCAGCAGTGCCGGGAATAACTATGGCTACACCTTC.

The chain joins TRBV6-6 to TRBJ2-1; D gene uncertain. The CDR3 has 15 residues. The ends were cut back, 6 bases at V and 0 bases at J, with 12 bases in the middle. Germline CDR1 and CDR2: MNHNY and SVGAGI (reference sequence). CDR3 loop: CASRQGRSSYNEQFF. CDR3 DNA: TGTGCCAGCAGGCAAGGACGTAGCTCCTACAATGAGCAGTTCTTC.

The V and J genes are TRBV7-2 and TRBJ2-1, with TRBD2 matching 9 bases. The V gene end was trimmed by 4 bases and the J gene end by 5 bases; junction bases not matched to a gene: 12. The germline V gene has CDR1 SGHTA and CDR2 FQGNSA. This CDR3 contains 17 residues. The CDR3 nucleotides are TGTGCCAGCAGCTCCCCTCGGCAGCGGGGGGTACACAATGAGCAGTTCTTC. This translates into CASSSPRQRGVHNEQFF. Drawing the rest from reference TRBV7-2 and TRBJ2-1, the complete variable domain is GAGVSQSPSNKVTEKGKDVELRCDPISGHTALYWYRQSLGQGLEFLIYFQGNSAPDKSGLPSDRFSAERTGGSVSTLTIQRTQQEDSAVYLCASSSPRQRGVHNEQFFGPGTRLTVL.

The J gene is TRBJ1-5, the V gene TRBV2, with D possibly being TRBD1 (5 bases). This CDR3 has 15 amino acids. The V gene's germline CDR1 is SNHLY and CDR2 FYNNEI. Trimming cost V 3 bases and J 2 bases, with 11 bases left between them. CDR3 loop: CASSDRGAGNQPQHF. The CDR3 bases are TGTGCCAGCAGTGATAGGGGTGCGGGCAATCAGCCCCAGCATTTT.

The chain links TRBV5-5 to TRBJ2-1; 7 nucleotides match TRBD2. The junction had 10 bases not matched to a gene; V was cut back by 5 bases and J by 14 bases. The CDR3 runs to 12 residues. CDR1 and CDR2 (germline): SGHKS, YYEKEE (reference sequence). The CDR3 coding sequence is TGTGCCAGCAGTTTGATCCTAAGCGGGGAGTTCTTC. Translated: CASSLILSGEFF.

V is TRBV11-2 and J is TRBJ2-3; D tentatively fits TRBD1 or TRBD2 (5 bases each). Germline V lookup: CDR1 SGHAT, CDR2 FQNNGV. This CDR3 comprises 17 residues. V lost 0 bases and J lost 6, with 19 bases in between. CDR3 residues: CASSLDGGAVTQDTQYF. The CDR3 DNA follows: TGTGCCAGCAGCTTAGATGGGGGAGCCGTCACGCAGGATACGCAGTATTTT.

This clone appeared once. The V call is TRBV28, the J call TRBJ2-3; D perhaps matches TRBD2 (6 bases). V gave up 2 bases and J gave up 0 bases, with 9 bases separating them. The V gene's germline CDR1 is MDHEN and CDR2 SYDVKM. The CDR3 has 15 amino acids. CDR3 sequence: CASSLGGTSTDTQYF. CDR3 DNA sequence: TGTGCCAGCAGTTTAGGAGGGACGAGCACAGATACGCAGTATTTT.

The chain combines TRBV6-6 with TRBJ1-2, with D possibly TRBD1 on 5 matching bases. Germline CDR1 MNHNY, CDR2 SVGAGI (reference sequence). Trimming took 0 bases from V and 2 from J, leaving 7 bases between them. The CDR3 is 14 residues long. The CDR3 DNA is TGTGCCAGCAGTTACTCCGACAGAAACTATGGCTACACCTTC. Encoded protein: CASSYSDRNYGYTF.

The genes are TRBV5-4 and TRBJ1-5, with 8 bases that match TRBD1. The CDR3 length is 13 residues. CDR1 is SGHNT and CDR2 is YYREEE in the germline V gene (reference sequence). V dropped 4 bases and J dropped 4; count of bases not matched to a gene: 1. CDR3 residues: CASSDRGNQPQHF. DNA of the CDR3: TGTGCCAGCAGCGACAGGGGAAATCAGCCCCAGCATTTT.

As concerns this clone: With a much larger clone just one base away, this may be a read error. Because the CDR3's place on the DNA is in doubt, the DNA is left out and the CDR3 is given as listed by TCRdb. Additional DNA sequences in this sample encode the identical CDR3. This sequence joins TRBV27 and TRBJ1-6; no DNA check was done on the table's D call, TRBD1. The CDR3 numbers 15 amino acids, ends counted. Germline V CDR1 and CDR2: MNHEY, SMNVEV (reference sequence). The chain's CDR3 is CASTISWADGSPLHF.

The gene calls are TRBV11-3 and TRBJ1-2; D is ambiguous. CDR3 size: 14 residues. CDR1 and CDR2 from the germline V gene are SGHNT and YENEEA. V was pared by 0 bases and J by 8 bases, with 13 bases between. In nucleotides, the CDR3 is TGTGCCAGCAGCTTAGATCTTATGGCGGGCGGCTACACCTTC. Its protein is CASSLDLMAGGYTF.

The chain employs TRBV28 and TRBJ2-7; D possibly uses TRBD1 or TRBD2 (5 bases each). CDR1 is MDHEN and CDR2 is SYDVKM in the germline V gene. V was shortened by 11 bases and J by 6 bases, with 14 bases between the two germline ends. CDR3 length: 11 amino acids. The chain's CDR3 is CASGGTGEQYF. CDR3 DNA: TGTGCCTCTGGGGGTACAGGCGAGCAGTACTTC.

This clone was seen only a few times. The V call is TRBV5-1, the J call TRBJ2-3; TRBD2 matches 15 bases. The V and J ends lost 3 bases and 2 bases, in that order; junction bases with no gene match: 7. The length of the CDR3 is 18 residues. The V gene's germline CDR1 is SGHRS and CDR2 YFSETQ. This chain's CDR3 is CASSYLGTSGGLTDTQYF. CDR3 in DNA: TGCGCCAGCAGCTATCTCGGGACTAGCGGGGGGCTCACAGATACGCAGTATTTT.